This TCR beta chain was captured by sequencing in a study of shared clonotypes between healthy human individuals. Using immunoSEQ multiplex PCR, the repertoire was profiled, and TCRdb retains in-frame clones only, with some absent. Of over a million clones in the sample, approximately 80% were seen once. The TCR was taken from a man aged 18 to 29 in good health. Some clones in this sample may be carry-over from other donors' samples. The sample taken for sequencing was memory CD4+ T cells from PBMCs. Noted subset: CD45RA-negative fraction.

CDR3 bases: TGCGCCAGCAGCCATAATACCTACGAGCAGTACTTC. Translation gives CASSHNTYEQYF. This chain uses TRBV4-1 with TRBJ2-7; D is unclear. V was clipped by 3 bases and J by 2 bases, with 5 bases between them. Per the germline V gene, CDR1 is MGHRA and CDR2 is YSYEKL. This CDR3 has 12 amino acids.